The 12 T cell receptor beta chains below were found in one sample sequenced in a study of regulatory dendritic cells for organ transplantation. Assay used: immunoSEQ multiplex PCR; TCRdb lists only in-frame clones, some missing. The table lists almost 35,000 clones, roughly nine tenths of them singletons. The sample comprised naive CD4+ T cells from blood. Documented subset: CD45RA+ naive T cells. These TCRs come from a human donor in good health.

In nucleotides, the CDR3 is TGTGCCAGCGCGAGGAACACTGAAGCTTTCTTT. Translating gives CASARNTEAFF. The chain has TRBV6-5 and TRBJ1-1; D ambiguous. V was pared by 8 bases and J by 1 base, with 5 bases between. The CDR3 consists of 11 residues. Germline lookup yields CDR1 MNHEY and CDR2 SVGAGI.

V is TRBV18 and J is TRBJ2-1; TRBD1 agrees at 9 bases. V was clipped by 1 base and J by 7 bases; unmatched bases: 5. There are 15 residues in the CDR3. The germline V gene encodes CDR1 KGHSH and CDR2 LQKENI. CDR3 nucleotide sequence: TGTGCCAGCTCACCACTGGACAGGGGACGTAATGAGCAGTTCTTC. Protein product: CASSPLDRGRNEQFF.

The chain has TRBV6-5 and TRBJ2-7, with unresolved D. This CDR3 comprises 13 residues. Germline-derived CDR1 and CDR2 are MNHEY and SVGAGI. V was trimmed by 7 bases and J by 6 bases, leaving 16 bases between them. The CDR3 nucleotides are TGTGCCAGCACCCGGACCTTCTCGGGCGAGCAGTACTTC. It specifies CASTRTFSGEQYF.

The chain is built from TRBV7-9 and TRBJ1-2; D is uncertain. V was shortened by 5 bases and J by 4 bases, with 17 bases between the two germline ends. The germline V gene encodes CDR1 SEHNR and CDR2 FQNEAQ (reference sequence). The CDR3 loop spans 15 amino acids. The chain's CDR3 is CASSPSGSQLYGYTF. The CDR3 DNA reads as TGTGCCAGCAGCCCCTCCGGAAGCCAGCTCTATGGCTACACCTTC. The full variable domain, completed using reference TRBV7-9 and TRBJ1-2, is DTGVSQNPRHKITKRGQNVTFRCDPISEHNRLYWYRQTLGQGPEFLTYFQNEAQLEKSRLLSDRFSAERPKGSFSTLEIQRTEQGDSAMYLCASSPSGSQLYGYTFGSGTRLTVV.

V and J are TRBV10-3 and TRBJ2-1, with 11 bases aligning to TRBD1. Losses at the gene ends were 7 bases for V and 4 bases for J; bases not matched to a gene: 6. The CDR3 sequence is 15 residues long. Germline values: CDR1 ENHRY, CDR2 SYGVKD. CDR3 DNA sequence: TGTGCCATCAAGTGGGGACAGGGGGATTACAATGAGCAGTTCTTC. Its protein product is CAIKWGQGDYNEQFF.

The genes are TRBV7-2 and TRBJ2-7, with 9 bases identical to TRBD2. The trim removed 6 bases at V and 2 bases at J, leaving 8 bases unmatched. The CDR3 has 15 amino acids. CDR1 and CDR2 from the germline V gene are SGHTA and FQGNSA. The CDR3 DNA sequence: TGTGCCAGCAGACGAACCGGGACTAGCCCCTACGAGCAGTACTTC. Translation gives CASRRTGTSPYEQYF.

In its sample, this clone was seen once. The chain uses TRBV9 and TRBJ1-5, with 7 bases identical to TRBD1. CDR1 and CDR2 from the germline V gene are SGDLS and YYNGEE. The CDR3 has 15 amino acids. Trimming at V came to 3 bases and at J to 0 bases, leaving 3 bases not matched to a gene. Here the CDR3 reads CASSAGQTSNQPQHF. CDR3 nucleotide sequence: TGTGCCAGCAGCGCGGGACAGACTAGCAATCAGCCCCAGCATTTT.

This chain uses TRBV2 with TRBJ2-3, with 7 bases matching TRBD2. The germline gives CDR1 SNHLY, CDR2 FYNNEI. The CDR3 runs to 13 residues. Trimming at V came to 10 bases and at J to 5 bases, leaving 9 bases not matched to a gene. The CDR3 is CATRPGGEDTQYF. The CDR3 coding sequence is TGTGCCACTCGGCCGGGGGGAGAAGATACGCAGTATTTT.

V and J are TRBV5-1 and TRBJ1-1; TRBD1 agrees at 8 bases. The CDR3 has 13 amino acids. V dropped 5 bases and J dropped 5; count of bases not matched to a gene: 5. CDR1 and CDR2 (germline): SGHRS, YFSETQ. The CDR3 spells CASSDRGGTEAFF. The CDR3, as DNA: TGCGCCAGCAGTGACAGGGGAGGGACTGAAGCTTTCTTT.

The rearrangement uses TRBV7-8 and TRBJ2-1; 7 positions match TRBD2. The CDR3 runs to 14 residues. With 0 bases clipped from V and 10 bases from J, the junction kept 6 bases outside the gene matches. Germline-derived CDR1 and CDR2 are SGHVS and FQNEAQ. CDR3 sequence: CASSLAETSSEQFF. The CDR3 bases are TGTGCCAGCAGCTTAGCAGAGACTAGCAGCGAGCAGTTCTTC.

The sample holds a few counts of this clone. The V gene is TRBV6-6, the J gene TRBJ2-4; D uncertain. V was pared by 5 bases and J by 16 bases, with 15 bases between. The germline V gene encodes CDR1 MNHNY and CDR2 SVGAGI (reference sequence). CDR3 length: 11 amino acids. The CDR3 nucleotides are TGTGCCAGCAGTGCCATAGGAGTTGACTACTTC. This translates into CASSAIGVDYF.

The J gene is TRBJ1-2, the V gene TRBV7-3; TRBD1 aligns across 8 bases. Per the germline V gene, CDR1 is SGHTA and CDR2 is FQGTGA. J gave up 3 bases and V 4 bases, and 7 bases lay outside the gene matches. This CDR3 comprises 15 residues. The CDR3 protein is CASSSGSGGDYGYTF. Here the CDR3 DNA reads TGTGCCAGCAGCTCAGGGTCAGGGGGCGACTATGGCTACACCTTC.